The TCR beta chain under discussion was sequenced for a study of T cells after yellow fever vaccination. Study-level findings and limits: The appearance of a small share of clonotypes in both CD4 and CD8 compartments was observed. Subsequent booster samples again held most clones from primary vaccination (more than 95% CD4, about 86% CD8).

TCRdb reanalysed the 5' RACE reads using MiXCR and keeps one entry per CDR3 protein. The table includes 300,000 to 400,000 distinct CDR3 sequences, 3.5% to 4.5% detected once. Germline-derived CDR1 and CDR2 are LGHNA and YSLEER. V was clipped by 0 bases and J by 2 bases; unmatched bases: 5. This CDR3 spans 16 amino acids. A word on this clonotype: Its specificity is unknown.

This TCR was recovered from a man younger than 30 who received the YFV17D yellow fever vaccine. The genes are TRBV4-3 and TRBJ2-3, with 7 bases identical to TRBD2. Material: PBMCs, obtained 5 days after the yellow fever booster vaccination. The DNA of the CDR3 is TGCGCCAGCAGCCAAGATTGGGGGGGAGTCACAGATACGCAGTATTTT. Its translation is CASSQDWGGVTDTQYF.